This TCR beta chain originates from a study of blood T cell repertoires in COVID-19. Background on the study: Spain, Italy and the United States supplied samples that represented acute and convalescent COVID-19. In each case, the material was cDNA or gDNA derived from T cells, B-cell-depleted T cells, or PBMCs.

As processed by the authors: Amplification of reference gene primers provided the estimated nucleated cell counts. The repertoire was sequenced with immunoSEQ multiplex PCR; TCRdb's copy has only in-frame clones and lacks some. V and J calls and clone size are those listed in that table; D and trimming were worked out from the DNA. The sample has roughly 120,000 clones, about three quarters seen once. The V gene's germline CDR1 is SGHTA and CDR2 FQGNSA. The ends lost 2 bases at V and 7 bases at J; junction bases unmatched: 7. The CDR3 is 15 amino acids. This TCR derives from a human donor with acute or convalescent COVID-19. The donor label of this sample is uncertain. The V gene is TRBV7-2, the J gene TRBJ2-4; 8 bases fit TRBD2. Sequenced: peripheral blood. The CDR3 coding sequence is TGTGCCAGCAGCTTATTTGGGCTAGCGGGTAACATTCAGTACTTC. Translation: CASSLFGLAGNIQYF.